This T cell receptor (beta chain) was recorded in a study of shared clonotypes between healthy human individuals. Findings and caveats of the study: At large depth, rarefaction still showed sorted-subset sequencing to be incomplete.

Germline V gene data show CDR1 as SGDLS and CDR2 as YYNGEE. V was shortened by 4 bases and J by 0 bases, with 14 bases between the two germline ends. The CDR3 is 16 residues long. Of note for this clone: No antigen is known for it.

Free of recent acute infections or vaccinations, the donors were healthy HIV-negative adults. Adults of Caucasian background living in Nashville, Tennessee made up all donors. The assay was immunoSEQ multiplex PCR, and TCRdb's table has in-frame clones only and misses some. The sample records under 1,900,000 clones, approximately 98.5% being singletons. The chain links TRBV9 to TRBJ2-1; D call uncertain. The sequencing input was naive CD4+ T cells sorted from blood. Regarding subset: CD45RA+ positively selected. The receptor was isolated from a man in his thirties or forties in good health. CDR3 nucleotide sequence: TGTGCCAGCAGCCGCGCCGCCGACCCCTCCTACAATGAGCAGTTCTTC. Encoded protein: CASSRAADPSYNEQFF.